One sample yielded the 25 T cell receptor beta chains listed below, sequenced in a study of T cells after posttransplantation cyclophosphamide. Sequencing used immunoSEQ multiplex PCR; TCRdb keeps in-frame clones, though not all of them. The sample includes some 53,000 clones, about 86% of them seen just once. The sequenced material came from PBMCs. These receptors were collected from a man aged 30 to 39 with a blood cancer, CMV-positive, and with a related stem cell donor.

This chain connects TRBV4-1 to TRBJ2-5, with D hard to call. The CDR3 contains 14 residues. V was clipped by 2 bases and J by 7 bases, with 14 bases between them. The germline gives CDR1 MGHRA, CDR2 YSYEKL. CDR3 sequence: CASSQFRGLGTQYF. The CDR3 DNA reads TGCGCCAGCAGCCAATTTCGAGGTTTGGGGACCCAGTACTTC.

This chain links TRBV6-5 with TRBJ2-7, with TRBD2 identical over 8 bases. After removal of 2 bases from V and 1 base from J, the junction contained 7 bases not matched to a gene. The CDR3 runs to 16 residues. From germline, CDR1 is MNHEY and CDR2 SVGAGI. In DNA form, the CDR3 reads TGTGCCAGCAGTTACCGGGGTAGCGGGGCATCCTACGAGCAGTACTTC. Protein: CASSYRGSGASYEQYF.

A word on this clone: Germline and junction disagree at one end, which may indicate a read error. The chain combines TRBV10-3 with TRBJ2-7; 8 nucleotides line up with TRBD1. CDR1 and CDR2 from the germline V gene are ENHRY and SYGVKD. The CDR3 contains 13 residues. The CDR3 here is CAISGTGGYGQYF. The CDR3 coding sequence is TGTGCCATCAGCGGGACAGGCGGTTACGGGCAGTACTTC.

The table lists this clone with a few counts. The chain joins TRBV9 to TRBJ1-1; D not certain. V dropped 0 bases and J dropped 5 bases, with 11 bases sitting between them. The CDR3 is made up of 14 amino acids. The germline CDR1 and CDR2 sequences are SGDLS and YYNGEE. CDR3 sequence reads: CASSVGRFGTEAFF. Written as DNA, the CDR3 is TGTGCCAGCAGCGTAGGCAGGTTTGGAACTGAAGCTTTCTTT. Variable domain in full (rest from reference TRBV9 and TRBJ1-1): DSGVTQTPKHLITATGQRVTLRCSPRSGDLSVYWYQQSLDQGLQFLIQYYNGEERAKGNILERFSAQQFPDLHSELNLSSLELGDSALYFCASSVGRFGTEAFFGQGTRLTVV.

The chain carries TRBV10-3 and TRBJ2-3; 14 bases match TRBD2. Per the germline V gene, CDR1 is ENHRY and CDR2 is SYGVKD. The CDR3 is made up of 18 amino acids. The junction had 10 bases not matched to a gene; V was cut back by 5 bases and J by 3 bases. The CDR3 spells CAISYTGTSGSQTDTQYF. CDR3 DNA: TGTGCCATCAGTTACACCGGGACTAGCGGGAGCCAAACAGATACGCAGTATTTT.

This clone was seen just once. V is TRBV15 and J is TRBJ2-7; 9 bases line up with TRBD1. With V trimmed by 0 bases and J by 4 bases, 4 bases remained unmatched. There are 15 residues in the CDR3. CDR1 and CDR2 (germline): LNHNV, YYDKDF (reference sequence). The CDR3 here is CATSREPGQGYEQYF. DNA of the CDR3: TGTGCCACCAGCAGAGAGCCGGGACAGGGTTACGAGCAGTACTTC.

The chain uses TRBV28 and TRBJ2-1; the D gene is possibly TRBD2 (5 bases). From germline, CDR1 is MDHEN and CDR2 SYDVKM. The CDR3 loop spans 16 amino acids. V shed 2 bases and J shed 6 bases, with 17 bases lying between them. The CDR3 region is CASSLPGLTLSNEQFF. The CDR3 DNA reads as TGTGCCAGCAGTTTACCCGGACTCACCCTTTCCAATGAGCAGTTCTTC.

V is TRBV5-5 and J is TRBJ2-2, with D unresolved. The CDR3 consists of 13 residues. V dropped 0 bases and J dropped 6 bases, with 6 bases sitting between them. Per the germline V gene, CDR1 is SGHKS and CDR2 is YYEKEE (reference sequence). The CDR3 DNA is TGTGCCAGCAGCTTGGCCTCGGCCGGGGAGCTGTTTTTT. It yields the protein CASSLASAGELFF. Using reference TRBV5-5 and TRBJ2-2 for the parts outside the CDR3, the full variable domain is DAGVTQSPTHLIKTRGQQVTLRCSPISGHKSVSWYQQVLGQGPQFIFQYYEKEERGRGNFPDRFSARQFPNYSSELNVNALLLGDSALYLCASSLASAGELFFGEGSRLTVL.

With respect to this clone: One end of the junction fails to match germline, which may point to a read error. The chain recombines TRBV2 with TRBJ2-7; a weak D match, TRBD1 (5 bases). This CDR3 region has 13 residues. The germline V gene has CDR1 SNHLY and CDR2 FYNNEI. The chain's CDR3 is CASSEGSAGPPVF. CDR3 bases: TGTGCCAGCAGTGAAGGATCTGCAGGGCCACCTGTTTTC. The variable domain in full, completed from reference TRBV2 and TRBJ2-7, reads EPEVTQTPSHQVTQMGQEVILRCVPISNHLYFYWYRQILGQKVEFLVSFYNNEISEKSEIFDDQFSVERPDGSNFTLKIRSTKLEDSAMYFCASSEGSAGPPVFGPGTRLTVT.

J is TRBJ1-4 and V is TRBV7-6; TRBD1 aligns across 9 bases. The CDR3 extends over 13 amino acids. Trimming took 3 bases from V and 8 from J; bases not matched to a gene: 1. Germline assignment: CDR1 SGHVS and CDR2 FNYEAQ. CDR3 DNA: TGTGCCAGCAGCTTGGACAGGGGCGAAAAACTGTTTTTT. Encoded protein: CASSLDRGEKLFF.

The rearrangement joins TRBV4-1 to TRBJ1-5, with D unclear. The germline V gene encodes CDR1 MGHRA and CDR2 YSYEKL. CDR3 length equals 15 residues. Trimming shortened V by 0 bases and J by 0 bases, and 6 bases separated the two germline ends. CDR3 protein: CASSQDGSSNQPQHF. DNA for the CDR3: TGCGCCAGCAGCCAAGATGGGAGTAGCAATCAGCCCCAGCATTTT.

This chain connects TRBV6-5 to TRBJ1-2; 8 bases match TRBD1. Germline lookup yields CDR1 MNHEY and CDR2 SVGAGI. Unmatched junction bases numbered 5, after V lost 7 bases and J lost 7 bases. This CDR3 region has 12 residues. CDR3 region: CASKGQEAGYTF. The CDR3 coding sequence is TGTGCCAGCAAGGGACAGGAGGCTGGCTACACCTTC.

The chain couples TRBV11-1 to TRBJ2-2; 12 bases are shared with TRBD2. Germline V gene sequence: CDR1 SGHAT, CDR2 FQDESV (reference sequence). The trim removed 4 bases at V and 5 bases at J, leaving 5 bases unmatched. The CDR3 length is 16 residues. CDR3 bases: TGTGCCAGCAGCTCACCCGGGACTAGCGGGACCGGGGAGCTGTTTTTT. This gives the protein CASSSPGTSGTGELFF.

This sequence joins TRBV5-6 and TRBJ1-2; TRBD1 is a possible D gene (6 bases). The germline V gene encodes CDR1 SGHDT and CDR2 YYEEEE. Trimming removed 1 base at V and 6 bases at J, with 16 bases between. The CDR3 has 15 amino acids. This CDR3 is CASSLRTGWANGYTF. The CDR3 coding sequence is TGTGCCAGCAGCTTGAGAACAGGGTGGGCGAATGGCTACACCTTC.

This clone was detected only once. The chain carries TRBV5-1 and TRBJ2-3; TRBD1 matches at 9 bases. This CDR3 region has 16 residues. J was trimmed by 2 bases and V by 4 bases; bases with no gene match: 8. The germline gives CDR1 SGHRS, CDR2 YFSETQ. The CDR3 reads CASSPGTGLPTDTQYF. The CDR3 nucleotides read TGCGCCAGCAGCCCGGGGACAGGGTTACCCACAGATACGCAGTATTTT.

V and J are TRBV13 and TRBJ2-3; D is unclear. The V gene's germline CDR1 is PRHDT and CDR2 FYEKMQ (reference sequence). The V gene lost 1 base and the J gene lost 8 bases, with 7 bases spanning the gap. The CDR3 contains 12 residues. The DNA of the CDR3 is TGTGCCAGCAGCTTAGCCGGTGGTACGCAGTATTTT. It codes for CASSLAGGTQYF.

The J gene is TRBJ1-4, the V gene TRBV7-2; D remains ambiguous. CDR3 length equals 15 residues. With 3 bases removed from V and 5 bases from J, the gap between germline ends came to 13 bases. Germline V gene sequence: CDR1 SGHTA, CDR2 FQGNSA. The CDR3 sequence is CASSFLAAYNEKLFF. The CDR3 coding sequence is TGTGCCAGCAGCTTCTTAGCAGCCTACAATGAAAAACTGTTTTTT.

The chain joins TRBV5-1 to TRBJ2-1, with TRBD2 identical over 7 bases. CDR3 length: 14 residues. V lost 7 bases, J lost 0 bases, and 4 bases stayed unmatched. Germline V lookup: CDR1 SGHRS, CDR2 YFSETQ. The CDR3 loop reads CASGGTTSYNEQFF. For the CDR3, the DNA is TGCGCCAGCGGCGGGACTACCTCCTACAATGAGCAGTTCTTC.

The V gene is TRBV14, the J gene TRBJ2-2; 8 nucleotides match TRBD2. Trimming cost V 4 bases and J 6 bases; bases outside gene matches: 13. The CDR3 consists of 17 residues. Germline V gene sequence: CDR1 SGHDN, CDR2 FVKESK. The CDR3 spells CASSPTSEFYRSGELFF. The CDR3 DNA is TGTGCCAGCAGCCCGACTAGCGAATTTTATAGATCCGGGGAGCTGTTTTTT.

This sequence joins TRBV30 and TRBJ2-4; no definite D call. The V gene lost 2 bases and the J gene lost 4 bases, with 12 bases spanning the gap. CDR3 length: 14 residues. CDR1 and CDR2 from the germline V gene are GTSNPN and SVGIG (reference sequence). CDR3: CAWSRPVGKNIQYF. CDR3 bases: TGTGCCTGGAGTAGGCCAGTCGGGAAAAACATTCAGTACTTC. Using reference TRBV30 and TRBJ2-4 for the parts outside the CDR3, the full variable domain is SQTIHQWPATLVQPVGSPLSLECTVEGTSNPNLYWYRQAAGRGLQLLFYSVGIGQISSEVPQNLSASRPQDRQFILSSKKLLLSDSGFYLCAWSRPVGKNIQYFGAGTRLSVL.

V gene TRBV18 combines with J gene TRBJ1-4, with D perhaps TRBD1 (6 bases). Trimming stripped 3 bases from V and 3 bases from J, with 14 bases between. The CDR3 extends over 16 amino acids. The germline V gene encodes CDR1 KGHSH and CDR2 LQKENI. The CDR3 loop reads CASSPTRGRPNEKLFF. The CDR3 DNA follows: TGTGCCAGCTCACCTACCAGGGGAAGGCCTAATGAAAAACTGTTTTTT. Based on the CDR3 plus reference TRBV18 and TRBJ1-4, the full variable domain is NAGVMQNPRHLVRRRGQEARLRCSPMKGHSHVYWYRQLPEEGLKFMVYLQKENIIDESGMPKERFSAEFPKEGPSILRIQQVVRGDSAAYFCASSPTRGRPNEKLFFGSGTQLSVL.

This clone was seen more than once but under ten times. The chain's CDR3 is CASSSSGATNYGYTF. CDR3 coding DNA: TGCGCCAGCAGCTCGTCAGGGGCTACTAACTATGGCTACACCTTC. The V call is TRBV5-1, the J call TRBJ1-2, with D perhaps TRBD1 (6 bases). The V end lost 3 bases, the J end lost 0 bases, and 12 bases lay between the germline ends. From germline, CDR1 is SGHRS and CDR2 YFSETQ. The CDR3 extends over 15 amino acids. The full variable domain, with the rest looked up from reference TRBV5-1 and TRBJ1-2, is KAGVTQTPRYLIKTRGQQVTLSCSPISGHRSVSWYQQTPGQGLQFLFEYFSETQRNKGNFPGRFSGRQFSNSRSEMNVSTLELGDSALYLCASSSSGATNYGYTFGSGTRLTVV.

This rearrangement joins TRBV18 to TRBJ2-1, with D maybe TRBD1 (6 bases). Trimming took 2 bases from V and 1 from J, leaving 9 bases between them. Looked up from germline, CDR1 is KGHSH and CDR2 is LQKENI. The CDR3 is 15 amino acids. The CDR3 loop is CASSPGGSSYNEQFF. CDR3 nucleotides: TGTGCCAGCTCACCAGGGGGCTCTTCCTACAATGAGCAGTTCTTC.

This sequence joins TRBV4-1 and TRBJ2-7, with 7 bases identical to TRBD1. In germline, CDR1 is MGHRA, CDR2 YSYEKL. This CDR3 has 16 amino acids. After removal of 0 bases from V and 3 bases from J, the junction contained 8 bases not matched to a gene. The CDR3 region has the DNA TGCGCCAGCAGCCAAGACCCCCGGACAGGACGCTACGAGCAGTACTTC. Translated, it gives CASSQDPRTGRYEQYF.

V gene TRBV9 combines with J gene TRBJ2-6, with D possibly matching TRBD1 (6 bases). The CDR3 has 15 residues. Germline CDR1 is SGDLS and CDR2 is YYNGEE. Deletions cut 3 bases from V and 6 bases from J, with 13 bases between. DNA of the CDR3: TGTGCCAGCAGCGCATCAGGGGCCGTGGCCAACGTCCTGACTTTC. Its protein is CASSASGAVANVLTF.